These 24 T cell receptor beta chains were sequenced from one sample in a study of cytomegalovirus exposure and HLA in healthy donors. Primers included in the PCR were 60 Vbeta and 13 Jbeta primers. The assay was immunoSEQ multiplex PCR, and TCRdb's table has in-frame clones only and misses some. Among some 210,000 clones listed, almost 80% were seen once. The sequencing input was PBMCs. These receptors originate from a male donor in good health and CMV-seronegative.

The J gene is TRBJ2-1, the V gene TRBV27; 9 positions agree with TRBD2. Germline lookup yields CDR1 MNHEY and CDR2 SMNVEV (reference sequence). With 2 bases clipped from V and 5 bases from J, the junction kept 4 bases outside the gene matches. The CDR3 loop spans 15 amino acids. CDR3 sequence (DNA): TGTGCCAGCAGTTTAACTAGCGGGCGAGACAATGAGCAGTTCTTC. Translated, it gives CASSLTSGRDNEQFF.

This chain links TRBV7-9 with TRBJ2-1; the D gene is possibly TRBD2 (6 bases). The germline V and J ends were trimmed by 4 bases and 9 bases, with 25 bases remaining between them. Germline V gene sequence: CDR1 SEHNR, CDR2 FQNEAQ (reference sequence). The CDR3 has 17 amino acids. CDR3: CASSSYVSGESGGEQFF. The CDR3 DNA follows: TGTGCCAGCAGCTCTTACGTAAGCGGAGAATCCGGGGGTGAGCAGTTCTTC.

This clone was seen once. The chain recombines TRBV6-5 with TRBJ2-1; 9 bases are shared with TRBD2. V shed 3 bases and J 6 bases; nucleotides not matched to a gene: 3. Germline loops: CDR1 MNHEY, CDR2 SVGAGI. This CDR3 region has 14 residues. The CDR3 spells CASSYGTSPNEQFF. The CDR3 DNA sequence: TGTGCCAGCAGTTATGGGACTAGCCCCAATGAGCAGTTCTTC.

J is TRBJ2-1 and V is TRBV10-1; 8 bases align to TRBD2. The CDR3 totals 14 residues. The germline gives CDR1 WNHNN, CDR2 SYGVQD (reference sequence). V was clipped by 6 bases and J by 9 bases; unmatched bases: 10. The CDR3: CASSMTSARAEQFF. In DNA form, the CDR3 reads TGCGCCAGCAGCATGACTAGCGCGCGGGCTGAGCAGTTCTTC.

This clone has a handful of counts. The V gene is TRBV29-1, the J gene TRBJ2-2; possibly TRBD1 for D (5 bases). The CDR3 contains 14 residues. Trimming took off 1 base at V and 7 bases at J, with 13 bases between the two ends. Germline V gene data show CDR1 as SQVTM and CDR2 as ANQGSEA. The CDR3 bases are TGCAGCGTTGAAGCAGGGTGGAATGGCGGGGAGCTGTTTTTT. The encoded protein is CSVEAGWNGGELFF.

This rearrangement joins TRBV11-1 to TRBJ1-1; 7 bases fit TRBD1. The germline gives CDR1 SGHAT, CDR2 FQDESV (reference sequence). Germline trimming cut 5 bases from V and 1 base from J; bases unmatched to any gene: 1. This CDR3 contains 13 residues. In DNA, the CDR3 is TGTGCCAGCAGCCGGACAGGGAACACTGAAGCTTTCTTT. It yields the protein CASSRTGNTEAFF.

The rearrangement links TRBV29-1 to TRBJ2-5, with 8 positions matching TRBD1. The end of the DNA fits TRBJ2-7 better, so the J call may be wrong. The CDR3 sequence is 15 residues long. CDR1 is SQVTM, CDR2 ANQGSEA, per germline. The CDR3 nucleotides read TGCAGCGTTGGGGGGGACAGGACGGGCTCCTACGAGCAGTACTTC. This codes for CSVGGDRTGSYEQYF.

V and J are TRBV11-2 and TRBJ2-3; TRBD1 matches 10 bases. The CDR3 extends over 17 amino acids. With 3 bases clipped from V and 5 bases from J, the junction kept 11 bases outside the gene matches. Germline CDR1 is SGHAT and CDR2 is FQNNGV. In DNA, the CDR3 is TGTGCCAGCAGCTTCAACTCCGGGACAGGGGCGATAGATACGCAGTATTTT. Its protein is CASSFNSGTGAIDTQYF.

This sequence joins TRBV19 and TRBJ1-1, with 10 bases fitting TRBD1. Germline trimming cut 5 bases from V and 0 bases from J; bases unmatched to any gene: 15. The CDR3 contains 19 residues. Germline V gene data show CDR1 as LNHDA and CDR2 as SQIVND (reference sequence). CDR3 amino acids: CASSPAAGQGIWMNTEAFF. CDR3 nucleotide sequence: TGTGCCAGTAGTCCCGCGGCGGGACAGGGGATTTGGATGAACACTGAAGCTTTCTTT.

This rearrangement joins TRBV27 to TRBJ2-7; possibly TRBD1 for D (6 bases). The CDR3 runs to 15 residues. The V end was cut by 3 bases, the J end by 4 bases, with 16 bases between. The germline V gene encodes CDR1 MNHEY and CDR2 SMNVEV (reference sequence). CDR3 in DNA: TGTGCCAGCAGTTTGCCAATTGGCAGGGGTTACGAGCAGTACTTC. Protein product: CASSLPIGRGYEQYF.

This sequence joins TRBV6-1 and TRBJ2-1; 10 bases are shared with TRBD1. V lost 6 bases, J lost 4 bases, and 6 bases stayed unmatched. Germline V CDR1 and CDR2: MNHNS, SASEGT. There are 15 residues in the CDR3. CDR3 region: CASREKDRGYNEQFF. Here the CDR3 DNA reads TGTGCCAGCAGGGAAAAGGACAGGGGGTACAATGAGCAGTTCTTC.

The chain uses TRBV7-3 and TRBJ2-7; D might be TRBD2 (5 bases). Per the germline V gene, CDR1 is SGHTA and CDR2 is FQGTGA. This CDR3 is built from 12 residues. V lost 9 bases and J 4 bases, leaving 13 bases between the germline ends. CDR3 sequence (DNA): TGTGCCAGAATTGGAGGCCGGTACGAGCAGTACTTC. This gives the protein CARIGGRYEQYF. The full variable domain, its missing parts supplied by reference TRBV7-3 and TRBJ2-7, is GAGVSQTPSNKVTEKGKYVELRCDPISGHTALYWYRQSLGQGPEFLIYFQGTGAADDSGLPNDRFFAVRPEGSVSTLKIQRTERGDSAVYLCARIGGRYEQYFGPGTRLTVT.

The chain carries TRBV5-1 and TRBJ2-1, with D unresolved. V was trimmed by 1 base and J by 5 bases, leaving 13 bases between them. CDR1 and CDR2 (germline): SGHRS, YFSETQ. The CDR3 is 15 residues long. In DNA form, the CDR3 reads TGCGCCAGCAGCTTGTTGGTTACTAAAGACAATGAGCAGTTCTTC. Amino acid sequence: CASSLLVTKDNEQFF.

The CDR3: CASSSMLGGKVSHEQYF. In nucleotides, the CDR3 is TGCGCCAGCAGTTCCATGTTAGGAGGGAAGGTTTCCCACGAGCAGTACTTC. The V and J genes are TRBV5-1 and TRBJ2-7; perhaps TRBD2 as D (6 bases). The germline V gene has CDR1 SGHRS and CDR2 YFSETQ. This CDR3 is built from 17 residues. V lost 5 bases and J 5 bases, leaving 26 bases between the germline ends.

The rearrangement joins TRBV19 to TRBJ2-2; 8 nucleotides match TRBD1. This CDR3 region has 16 residues. Germline V gene data show CDR1 as LNHDA and CDR2 as SQIVND (reference sequence). With 4 bases clipped from V and 5 bases from J, the junction kept 9 bases outside the gene matches. CDR3 bases: TGTGCCAGTAGTACCCGGACAGGGCAGGGGACCGGGGAGCTGTTTTTT. This sequence encodes CASSTRTGQGTGELFF.

The chain employs TRBV28 and TRBJ1-2, with TRBD1 matching 7 bases. Germline values: CDR1 MDHEN, CDR2 SYDVKM. This CDR3 is 17 amino acids long. V gave up 5 bases and J gave up 4 bases; unmatched junction bases: 16. CDR3 nucleotides: TGTGCCAGCAGTACCGGGACAGAATTTTATCCTCGCTATGGCTACACCTTC. Translation gives CASSTGTEFYPRYGYTF.

The chain uses TRBV5-4 and TRBJ2-3, with D unclear. CDR1 and CDR2 (germline): SGHNT, YYREEE (reference sequence). Trimming removed 2 bases at V and 0 bases at J, with 4 bases between. CDR3 length: 13 amino acids. The CDR3 DNA reads TGTGCCAGCAGCTTCCCAAGCACAGATACGCAGTATTTT. Protein: CASSFPSTDTQYF.

Concerning this clone: One end of the junction does not line up with germline, which may come from a read error. The rearrangement links TRBV7-9 to TRBJ2-5; unclear D gene. Germline CDR1 is SEHNR and CDR2 is FQNEAQ (reference sequence). This CDR3 is built from 15 residues. CDR3 region: CSSSNELGIGETQYF. The CDR3 coding sequence is TGTTCCAGCAGCAACGAGCTAGGCATCGGGGAGACCCAGTACTTC.

The chain has TRBV7-3 and TRBJ2-3; TRBD2 is a possible D gene (5 bases). Trimming left V 5 bases short and J 4 bases short, with 19 bases between. CDR1 and CDR2 (germline): SGHTA, FQGTGA. The CDR3 runs to 16 residues. The CDR3 DNA is TGTGCCAGCAGCCCCATTCCCTCATCCGGGGCAGATACGCAGTATTTT. Translation: CASSPIPSSGADTQYF.

As DNA, the CDR3 is TGTGCCAGCAGCGTAGCCGGACAGGGGGTAGAGACCCAGTACTTC. It yields the protein CASSVAGQGVETQYF. V usage is TRBV9 and J usage is TRBJ2-5, with TRBD1 matching over 10 bases. The CDR3 runs to 15 residues. Trimming cost V 0 bases and J 4 bases; bases outside gene matches: 3. Germline V gene lookup returns CDR1 SGDLS and CDR2 YYNGEE.

The chain has TRBV7-6 and TRBJ2-2, with 9 bases lining up with TRBD2. This CDR3 region has 17 residues. Germline loops: CDR1 SGHVS, CDR2 FNYEAQ. Trimming cost V 5 bases and J 2 bases; bases outside gene matches: 9. CDR3 bases: TGTGCCAGCAGCCCTGAGGCTAGCGGGACTAACACCGGGGAGCTGTTTTTT. Protein: CASSPEASGTNTGELFF.

The rearrangement links TRBV5-5 to TRBJ1-2, with unresolved D. Trimming cost V 1 base and J 4 bases, with 14 bases left between them. The length of the CDR3 is 15 residues. The germline V gene has CDR1 SGHKS and CDR2 YYEKEE (reference sequence). DNA for the CDR3: TGTGCCAGCAGCTTGACATCGGGATTCGGCTATGGCTACACCTTC. It yields the protein CASSLTSGFGYGYTF.

V is TRBV5-1 and J is TRBJ2-3; D might be TRBD2 (6 bases). Trimming took off 3 bases at V and 0 bases at J, with 14 bases between the two ends. From germline, CDR1 is SGHRS and CDR2 YFSETQ. CDR3 length equals 16 residues. DNA for the CDR3: TGCGCCAGCAGCTACACCCCCGGGACTAGCACAGATACGCAGTATTTT. This encodes CASSYTPGTSTDTQYF.

Worth noting for this clone: A read error may produce the germline difference seen at one junction end. The chain combines TRBV7-9 with TRBJ2-1, with TRBD2 matching over 7 bases. From germline, CDR1 is SEHNR and CDR2 FQNEAQ (reference sequence). The CDR3 is 14 amino acids. The CDR3 nucleotides are TGTTCCAGCAGCCGAAGCGGGATGGGCAATGAGCAGTTCTTC. Translation gives CSSSRSGMGNEQFF. The complete variable domain, with remaining parts taken from reference TRBV7-9 and TRBJ2-1, reads DTGVSQNPRHKITKRGQNVTFRCDPISEHNRLYWYRQTLGQGPEFLTYFQNEAQLEKSRLLSDRFSAERPKGSFSTLEIQRTEQGDSAMYLCSSSRSGMGNEQFFGPGTRLTVL.